This T cell receptor (beta chain) came from a study of T cell repertoires in cytomegalovirus infection. About the research overall: A matching HLA type, together with CMV infection, was signaled by public TCR beta signatures.

TCRdb reanalysed the reads using MiXCR and keeps one entry per CDR3 protein. This table has 150,000 to 200,000 distinct CDR3 sequences, roughly a fifth appearing once. The CDR3 sequence is 14 residues long. The V end was cut by 1 base, the J end by 0 bases, with 10 bases between. Germline-derived CDR1 and CDR2 are DFQATT and SNEGSKA (reference sequence). Study-wide results and caveats: The cumulative frequency of public TCR beta families distinguished individuals who carried CMV together with the relevant HLA. HLA-C-restricted CMV clonotypes gave the most frequent clonotype in two of eight donors.

This clonotype was picked up one time. The antigen remains undetermined. The receptor's source is a human donor in good health (CMV status not recorded). Some clones in this sample may be carry-over from other donors' samples. Sequenced material: PBMCs. V usage is TRBV20-1 and J usage is TRBJ2-7; D is unresolved. In DNA form, the CDR3 reads TGCAGTGCTAGAGGCAGAATCCACTCCTACGAGCAGTACTTC. Its protein product is CSARGRIHSYEQYF.